This TCR beta chain comes out of a study of cytomegalovirus exposure and HLA in healthy donors. General study points: The CMV antigen specificity of a few CMV-associated chains was confirmed through in vitro analysis.

PCR was performed using 60 Vbeta and 13 Jbeta primers. Assay: immunoSEQ multiplex PCR; the TCRdb copy retains only in-frame clones and omits some. Of 150,000 to 200,000 clones in the sample, approximately 80% are singletons; the top ten hold 1% to 1.5%. To note about this clone: As yet, its antigen is unknown.

Those who donated were healthy bone marrow donors. This CDR3 is 14 amino acids long. Germline CDR1 is MNHEY and CDR2 is SMNVEV (reference sequence). Trimming removed 5 bases from V and 2 bases from J, with 13 bases in between. The chain has TRBV27 and TRBJ2-7; a possible D gene is TRBD1 (5 bases). This TCR was sampled from a girl aged 2-10 years in good health and CMV-seropositive. The sequencing input was PBMCs. CDR3 in DNA: TGTGCCAGCAGTGAGACAGCCGAAGCCTACGAGCAGTACTTC. Residues: CASSETAEAYEQYF.